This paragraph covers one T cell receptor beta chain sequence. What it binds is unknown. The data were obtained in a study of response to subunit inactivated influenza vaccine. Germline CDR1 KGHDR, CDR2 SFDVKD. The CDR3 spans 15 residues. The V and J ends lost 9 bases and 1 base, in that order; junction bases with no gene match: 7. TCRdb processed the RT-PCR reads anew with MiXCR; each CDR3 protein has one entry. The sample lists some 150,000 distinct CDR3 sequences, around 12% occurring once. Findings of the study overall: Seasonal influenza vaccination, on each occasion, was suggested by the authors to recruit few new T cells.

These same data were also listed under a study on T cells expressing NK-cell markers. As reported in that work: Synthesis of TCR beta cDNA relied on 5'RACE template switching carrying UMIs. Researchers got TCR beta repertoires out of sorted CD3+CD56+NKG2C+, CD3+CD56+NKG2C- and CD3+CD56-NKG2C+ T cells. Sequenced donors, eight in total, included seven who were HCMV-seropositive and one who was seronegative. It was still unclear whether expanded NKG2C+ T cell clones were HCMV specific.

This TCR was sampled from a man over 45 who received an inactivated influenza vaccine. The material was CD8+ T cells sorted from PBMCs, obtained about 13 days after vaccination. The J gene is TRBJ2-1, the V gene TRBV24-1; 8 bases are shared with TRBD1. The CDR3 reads CATGRQGHSYNEQFF. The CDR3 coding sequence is TGTGCCACCGGGAGACAGGGGCATTCCTACAATGAGCAGTTCTTC.